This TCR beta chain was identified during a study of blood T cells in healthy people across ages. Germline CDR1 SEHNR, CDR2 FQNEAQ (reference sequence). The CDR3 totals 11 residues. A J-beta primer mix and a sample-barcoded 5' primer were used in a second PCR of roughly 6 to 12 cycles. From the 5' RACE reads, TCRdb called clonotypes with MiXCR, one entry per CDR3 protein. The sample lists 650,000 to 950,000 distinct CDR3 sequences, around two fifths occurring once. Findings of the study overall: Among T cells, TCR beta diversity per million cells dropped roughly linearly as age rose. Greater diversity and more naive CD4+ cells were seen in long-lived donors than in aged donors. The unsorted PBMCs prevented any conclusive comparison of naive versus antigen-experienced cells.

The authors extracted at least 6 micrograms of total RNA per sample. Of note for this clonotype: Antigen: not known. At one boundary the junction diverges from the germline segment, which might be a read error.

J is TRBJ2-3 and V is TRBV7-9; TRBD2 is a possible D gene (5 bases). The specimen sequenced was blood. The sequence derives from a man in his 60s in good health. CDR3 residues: CTSSLADTQYF. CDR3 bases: TGTACCAGCAGCTTAGCGGATACGCAGTATTTT. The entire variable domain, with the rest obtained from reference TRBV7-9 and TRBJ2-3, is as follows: DTGVSQNPRHKITKRGQNVTFRCDPISEHNRLYWYRQTLGQGPEFLTYFQNEAQLEKSRLLSDRFSAERPKGSFSTLEIQRTEQGDSAMYLCTSSLADTQYFGPGTRLTVL.